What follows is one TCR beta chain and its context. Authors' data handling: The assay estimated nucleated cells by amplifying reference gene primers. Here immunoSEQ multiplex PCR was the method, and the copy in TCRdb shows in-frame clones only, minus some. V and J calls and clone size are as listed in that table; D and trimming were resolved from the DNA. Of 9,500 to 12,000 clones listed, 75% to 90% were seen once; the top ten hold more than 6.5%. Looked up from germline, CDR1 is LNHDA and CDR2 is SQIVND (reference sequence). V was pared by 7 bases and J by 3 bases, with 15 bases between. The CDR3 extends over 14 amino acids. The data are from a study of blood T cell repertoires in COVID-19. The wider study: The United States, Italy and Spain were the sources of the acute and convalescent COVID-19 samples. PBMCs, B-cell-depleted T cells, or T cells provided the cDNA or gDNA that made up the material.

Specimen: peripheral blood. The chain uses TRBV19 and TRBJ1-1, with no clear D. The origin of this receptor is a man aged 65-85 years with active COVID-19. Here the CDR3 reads CASILSLRDTEAFF. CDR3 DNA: TGTGCCAGTATCCTTTCCCTGAGGGACACTGAAGCTTTCTTT.